The 29 T cell receptor beta chains below come from one sample, sequenced in a study of regulatory T cells in long-lasting Graves disease. Stated time point: newly diagnosed GD, antithyroid drugs for less than 3 months. PBMC RNA served as the TCR library source. The TCR beta library used iRepertoire HTBI primers with Arm-PCR amplification of CDR3. TCRdb re-called the multiplex PCR reads through MiXCR, storing one row per CDR3 protein. Found here are roughly 500,000 distinct CDR3 sequences, about 14% of them singletons; the top ten hold approximately 15%. A further study also used this sample, focusing on T cells in Graves' hyperthyroidism and ophthalmopathy.

This material consisted of peripheral blood mononuclear cells (PBMCs), taken at new diagnosis, from a patient treated with antithyroid drugs. The receptors originated from a woman in her fifties or sixties with Graves disease.

This clonotype has a handful of counts. A much larger clone sits a single nucleotide away, making a read error possible. The chain uses TRBV28 and TRBJ1-1; D is uncertain. Germline V gene data show CDR1 as MDHEN and CDR2 as SYDVKM. CDR3 length equals 16 residues. In DNA, the CDR3 is TGTGCCGGCAGTTCCCCCCTGATGCCAGAGAACACTGAAGCTTTCTTT. Protein: CAGSSPLMPENTEAFF.

The chain joins TRBV2 to TRBJ1-5; the D is unclear. V was clipped by 8 bases and J by 4 bases, with 6 bases between them. This CDR3 contains 11 residues. CDR1 and CDR2 from the germline V gene are SNHLY and FYNNEI. The CDR3 nucleotides read TGTGCCAGCCGGGAGAATCAGCCCCAGCATTTT. This translates into CASRENQPQHF.

The chain uses TRBV9 and TRBJ2-2; TRBD1 is a possible D gene (5 bases). The V end lost 0 bases, the J end lost 1 base, and 10 bases lay between the germline ends. CDR1 SGDLS and CDR2 YYNGEE come from the germline V gene. This CDR3 has 16 amino acids. This chain's CDR3 is CASSVAPDRNTGELFF. Here the CDR3 DNA reads TGTGCCAGCAGCGTAGCTCCTGACAGGAACACCGGGGAGCTGTTTTTT.

The chain couples TRBV29-1 to TRBJ1-1, with 8 bases lining up with TRBD1. V lost 6 bases and J lost 5; bases outside the gene matches: 8. The CDR3 sequence is 13 residues long. In germline, CDR1 is SQVTM, CDR2 ANQGSEA. CDR3 DNA: TGCAGCGTCACTACAGGGGGAAGAACTGAAGCTTTCTTT. This sequence encodes CSVTTGGRTEAFF.

The J gene is TRBJ2-7, the V gene TRBV25-1; 8 bases agree with TRBD2. J lost 4 bases, V lost 2 bases, and 16 bases had no gene match. The CDR3 loop spans 18 amino acids. In germline, CDR1 is MGHDK, CDR2 SYGVNS. The CDR3: CASSESGWTSRRKYEQYF. The CDR3, as DNA: TGTGCCAGCAGTGAAAGCGGGTGGACTAGCCGACGAAAATACGAGCAGTACTTC.

The V gene is TRBV28, the J gene TRBJ2-4; no clear D gene. V was cut by 4 bases and J by 1 base, with 11 bases left in between. CDR3 length equals 15 residues. CDR1 and CDR2 (germline): MDHEN, SYDVKM. The CDR3 DNA is TGTGCCAGCAGTTCGATTTACGCTGCCAAAAACATTCAGTACTTC. Its translation: CASSSIYAAKNIQYF.

Details on this clonotype: A much larger clone differs from this one at a single base, so this may be a read error. The chain couples TRBV27 to TRBJ2-7; no clear D gene. Germline V gene lookup returns CDR1 MNHEY and CDR2 SMNVEV (reference sequence). The CDR3 loop spans 14 amino acids. Trimming removed 3 bases from V and 7 bases from J, with 16 bases in between. CDR3 nucleotides: TGTGCCAGCAGTTTCGGTATAGCCTACAATGAGCAGTACTTC. Translation: CASSFGIAYNEQYF.

At least ten counts were recorded for this clonotype. The chain combines TRBV6-2 or TRBV6-3 with TRBJ2-1; 11 bases fit TRBD1. CDR3 length: 15 residues. Germline V gene sequence: CDR1 MNHEY, CDR2 SVGEGT. Trimming cost V 0 bases and J 8 bases; bases outside gene matches: 3. As DNA, the CDR3 is TGTGCCAGCAGTTACTCCGGACAGGGGGCGGATGAGCAGTTCTTC. Translation: CASSYSGQGADEQFF.

This clonotype was detected only a few times. The rearrangement joins TRBV12-3 or TRBV12-4 to TRBJ2-7; tentative D call: TRBD2 (5 bases). The CDR3 is 18 residues long. V was trimmed by 0 bases and J by 6 bases, leaving 24 bases between them. The CDR3 loop is CASSLAVDTTGVHCEQYF. DNA of the CDR3: TGTGCCAGCAGTTTAGCCGTGGATACAACCGGGGTCCACTGCGAGCAGTACTTC.

This clonotype was detected only once. The chain links TRBV5-4 to TRBJ1-1; 8 nucleotides agree with TRBD1. Germline V gene data show CDR1 as SGHNT and CDR2 as YYREEE (reference sequence). The junction had 5 bases not matched to a gene; V was cut back by 5 bases and J by 2 bases. The CDR3 sequence is 14 residues long. DNA for the CDR3: TGTGCCAGCAGACTGACAGGGGCTAACACTGAAGCTTTCTTT. Protein sequence: CASRLTGANTEAFF. The full variable domain, in which reference TRBV5-4 and TRBJ1-1 provide the parts outside the CDR3, is ETGVTQSPTHLIKTRGQQVTLRCSSQSGHNTVSWYQQALGQGPQFIFQYYREEENGRGNFPPRFSGLQFPNYSSELNVNALELDDSALYLCASRLTGANTEAFFGQGTRLTVV.

This clonotype was seen ten or more times. The chain joins TRBV12-3 or TRBV12-4 to TRBJ2-2; D is unresolved. There are 13 residues in the CDR3. Trimming took off 4 bases at V and 5 bases at J, with 8 bases between the two ends. This CDR3 reads CASSWDITGELFF. In nucleotides, the CDR3 is TGTGCCAGCAGTTGGGATATTACCGGGGAGCTGTTTTTT.

In its sample, this clonotype was seen many times. The chain combines TRBV14 with TRBJ2-5, with 11 bases identical to TRBD2. Per germline, CDR1 SGHDN and CDR2 FVKESK. This CDR3 is built from 16 residues. V was pared by 4 bases and J by 5 bases, with 9 bases of the junction left unmatched. The CDR3: CASSRGLAALGETQYF. Here the CDR3 DNA reads TGTGCCAGCAGCCGGGGACTAGCGGCACTGGGGGAGACCCAGTACTTC.

The sample holds many counts of this clonotype. The chain joins TRBV18 to TRBJ2-1; D perhaps matches TRBD1 (6 bases). Trimming took off 0 bases at V and 10 bases at J, with 16 bases between the two ends. This CDR3 comprises 15 residues. Per germline, CDR1 KGHSH and CDR2 LQKENI. The CDR3: CASSPPGTGNGEQFF. CDR3 bases: TGTGCCAGCTCACCACCCGGAACAGGGAACGGCGAGCAGTTCTTC.

This clonotype was seen more than once but under ten times. A much larger clone lies one base from this, so it may be a read error. The chain couples TRBV11-2 to TRBJ2-1; D is ambiguous. The V and J ends lost 8 bases and 5 bases respectively, with 4 bases between them. The length of the CDR3 is 10 residues. The germline V gene has CDR1 SGHAT and CDR2 FQNNGV. The CDR3 sequence: CASGDNEQFF. The CDR3 bases are TGTGCCAGCGGGGACAATGAGCAGTTCTTC. Variable domain in full (rest from reference TRBV11-2 and TRBJ2-1): EAGVAQSPRYKIIEKRQSVAFWCNPISGHATLYWYQQILGQGPKLLIQFQNNGVVDDSQLPKDRFSAERLKGVDSTLKIQPAKLEDSAVYLCASGDNEQFFGPGTRLTVL.

The chain has TRBV19 and TRBJ2-1; weak D call: TRBD2 (5 bases). The V gene's germline CDR1 is LNHDA and CDR2 SQIVND (reference sequence). V lost 2 bases and J lost 10, with 18 bases in between. The CDR3 consists of 15 residues. The CDR3 DNA reads TGTGCCAGTAGTATACAAACGGGATGGCAAGGCGAGCAGTTCTTC. Translating gives CASSIQTGWQGEQFF.

This chain joins TRBV30 and TRBJ2-5; D gene unclear. CDR3 size: 12 residues. Deletions cut 3 bases from V and 0 bases from J, with 5 bases between. Per the germline V gene, CDR1 is GTSNPN and CDR2 is SVGIG (reference sequence). The CDR3, as DNA: TGTGCCTGGAGGGGGTACCAAGAGACCCAGTACTTC. Residues: CAWRGYQETQYF.

This clonotype was recorded a few times. The chain uses TRBV5-1 and TRBJ1-2; D is possibly TRBD1 (5 bases). In germline, CDR1 is SGHRS, CDR2 YFSETQ. The ends were cut back, 4 bases at V and 7 bases at J, with 17 bases in the middle. The CDR3 is 14 residues long. The CDR3 DNA sequence: TGCGCCAGCAGCCCATCGCTAGCCGGGGGTGGCTACACCTTC. Encoded protein: CASSPSLAGGGYTF.

This clonotype was detected once. The chain uses TRBV6-5 and TRBJ2-1; D tentatively reads TRBD1 or TRBD2 (7 bases each). This CDR3 has 17 residues. From germline, CDR1 is MNHEY and CDR2 SVGAGI. Trimming took off 0 bases at V and 5 bases at J, with 17 bases between the two ends. The CDR3 reads CASSYSMAGDRDNEQFF. The CDR3 DNA reads TGTGCCAGCAGTTACTCGATGGCGGGGGACAGAGACAATGAGCAGTTCTTC.

The gene calls are TRBV14 and TRBJ1-2, with D unclear. Deletions cut 3 bases from V and 6 bases from J, with 14 bases between. Germline V gives CDR1 SGHDN, CDR2 FVKESK. The CDR3 totals 14 residues. The CDR3 loop reads CASSQNTRSNGYTF. The DNA for the CDR3 is TGTGCCAGCAGCCAGAACACCAGGTCGAATGGCTACACCTTC.

At least ten counts were recorded for this clonotype. The rearrangement joins TRBV7-2 to TRBJ2-5; 12 bases map to TRBD1. Trimming removed 2 bases from V and 2 bases from J; junction bases left unmatched: 9. The CDR3 sequence is 18 residues long. The germline CDR1 and CDR2 sequences are SGHTA and FQGNSA. The CDR3 is CASSLIVGTGGGQETQYF. DNA for the CDR3: TGTGCCAGCAGCTTAATCGTCGGGACAGGGGGCGGGCAAGAGACCCAGTACTTC.

Notes on this clonotype: A single base separates this from a much larger clone, so it may be a read error. The chain has TRBV5-6 and TRBJ2-1; D perhaps matches TRBD2 (5 bases). The CDR3 runs to 15 residues. The germline gives CDR1 SGHDT, CDR2 YYEEEE. Trimming took 0 bases from V and 6 from J, leaving 13 bases between them. CDR3 sequence reads: CASSLGSSWSNEQFF. Written as DNA, the CDR3 is TGTGCCAGCAGCTTGGGTTCTAGCTGGAGCAATGAGCAGTTCTTC.

The chain is built from TRBV7-8 and TRBJ1-5; a weak D match, TRBD1 (5 bases). Germline V CDR1 and CDR2: SGHVS, FQNEAQ. This CDR3 region has 16 residues. With 3 bases removed from V and 4 bases from J, the gap between germline ends came to 16 bases. CDR3 DNA: TGTGCCAGCAGCTTGATCGTGGGGACGGGGAATCAGCCCCAGCATTTT. Translated: CASSLIVGTGNQPQHF.

This clonotype was counted many times. V is TRBV2 and J is TRBJ2-1; D gene uncertain. Germline lookup yields CDR1 SNHLY and CDR2 FYNNEI. Trimming stripped 2 bases from V and 9 bases from J, with 8 bases between. The CDR3 has 12 residues. The CDR3 region is CASSEWAREQFF. The DNA for the CDR3 is TGTGCCAGCAGTGAATGGGCACGTGAGCAGTTCTTC.

In its sample, this clonotype was seen many times. V is TRBV12-3 or TRBV12-4 and J is TRBJ2-7; maybe TRBD1 (6 bases). The CDR3 length is 14 residues. The V end was cut by 1 base, the J end by 2 bases, with 9 bases between. The CDR3 DNA follows: TGTGCCAGCAGTTTAGGGACAGCACCCTACGAGCAGTACTTC. Translated: CASSLGTAPYEQYF.

The V and J genes are TRBV5-1 and TRBJ2-3, with 9 bases matching TRBD1. This CDR3 region has 15 residues. Germline CDR1 is SGHRS and CDR2 is YFSETQ. The J segment lost 4 bases and the V segment lost 1 base, leaving 4 bases of the junction unmatched. The CDR3 DNA is TGCGCCAGCAGCTTGATGGGACAGGGCTCAGATACGCAGTATTTT. This gives the protein CASSLMGQGSDTQYF.

Comments on this clonotype: The junction departs from germline at one end; a sequencing error may be responsible. The chain combines TRBV6-2 or TRBV6-3 with TRBJ2-3; 12 positions match TRBD2. Per germline, CDR1 MNHEY and CDR2 SVGEGT. The CDR3 runs 12 residues. The CDR3 region is CASSYGLAGPTF. CDR3 in DNA: TGTGCCAGCAGTTACGGACTAGCGGGACCAACCTTT.

About this clonotype itself: A much larger clone lies a single base off, so this may be a read error. The rearrangement joins TRBV13 to TRBJ2-5, with D perhaps matching TRBD1 or TRBD2 (5 bases each). Trimming removed 1 base at V and 6 bases at J, with 24 bases between. Germline V lookup: CDR1 PRHDT, CDR2 FYEKMQ (reference sequence). The CDR3 loop spans 18 amino acids. CDR3 DNA: TGTGCCAGCAGCTTAGCTGGGTCGAGGGGCCGCTCTCGTCAGACCCAGTACTTC. Encoded protein: CASSLAGSRGRSRQTQYF.

This clonotype has only a few counts. The chain couples TRBV18 to TRBJ1-1; D ambiguous. Between the trimmed V and J ends, which lost 0 bases and 5 bases, there was a span of 7 bases. The CDR3 runs 13 residues. The germline V gene encodes CDR1 KGHSH and CDR2 LQKENI. CDR3 nucleotide sequence: TGTGCCAGCTCACCACCGGTAGGGACTGAAGCTTTCTTT. Its protein product is CASSPPVGTEAFF.

The sample holds a few counts of this clonotype. This chain uses TRBV9 with TRBJ2-1, with TRBD2 matching over 7 bases. V dropped 6 bases and J dropped 4; count of bases not matched to a gene: 10. Germline CDR1 is SGDLS and CDR2 is YYNGEE. The CDR3 has 15 residues. The CDR3 region is CASTPTSGTYNEQFF. The CDR3 bases are TGTGCCAGCACCCCAACGAGCGGGACGTACAATGAGCAGTTCTTC.